The clone carrying this TCR beta chain came up a few times. This sample stems from a study of HIV-infected children after antiretroviral therapy interruption. The overall study: Interruption group median age around 9.9 years; continuous group 7 to 8 years.

A 3' RACE protocol on RNA, with unique molecular identifiers, produced the TCR library. Via MiXCR, TCRdb re-called the 3' RACE reads, giving one row per CDR3 protein. The table lists 40,000 to 55,000 distinct CDR3 sequences, about 4.3% of them singletons, with roughly 0.7% in the top ten. The V gene's germline CDR1 is MGHDK and CDR2 SYGVNS. The CDR3 is made up of 13 amino acids. Trimming stripped 4 bases from V and 8 bases from J, with 9 bases between. Treatment reported: PENTA 11 planned treatment interruption arm or continuous ART arm. The chain has TRBV25-1 and TRBJ1-6; D remains unclear. This receptor was identified in a pool of human donors with HIV. The material was CD45RA+ CD4+ T cells from PBMCs, pooled from several time points, obtained from a donor given antiretroviral therapy, either interrupted or continuous. Subset reported: naive CD4+ CD45RA+ CD45RO- T cells. This CDR3 reads CASSVTWDSPLHF. Here the CDR3 DNA reads TGTGCCAGCAGTGTGACTTGGGATTCACCCCTCCACTTT.